Sequencing of this T cell receptor (beta chain) was carried out in a study of Graves' ophthalmopathy and Graves' hyperthyroidism. If patients had other autoimmune diseases, uncontrolled infections, pregnancy or lactation, they were excluded. Serum thyroxine and TRAb, along with clinical symptoms, thyroid ultrasound and orbital computed tomography, were what diagnosis relied on. PBMCs stemmed from 10 ml of fresh peripheral blood. This clonotype was recorded a few times. A much larger clone lies a single base off, so this may be a read error. Between the trimmed V and J ends, which lost 4 bases and 3 bases, there was a span of 12 bases. Germline V gene sequence: CDR1 MGHRA, CDR2 YSYEKL. This CDR3 spans 14 amino acids. Amplified material comprised TCR beta CDR3 regions derived from RNA transcripts. The authors performed first-round RT-PCR with HTBI primers and then a second-round multiplex PCR. TCRdb re-called the multiplex PCR reads through MiXCR, storing one row per CDR3 protein. The data hold about 50,000 distinct CDR3 sequences, with approximately 50% observed a single time.

The rearrangement links TRBV4-1 to TRBJ1-2; no firm D call. This clonotype originated in an adult woman with Graves' ophthalmopathy. Sequenced: peripheral blood. The chain's CDR3 is CASSLGRPDYGYTF. The CDR3, as DNA: TGCGCCAGCAGCCTAGGGCGGCCCGACTATGGCTACACCTTC.